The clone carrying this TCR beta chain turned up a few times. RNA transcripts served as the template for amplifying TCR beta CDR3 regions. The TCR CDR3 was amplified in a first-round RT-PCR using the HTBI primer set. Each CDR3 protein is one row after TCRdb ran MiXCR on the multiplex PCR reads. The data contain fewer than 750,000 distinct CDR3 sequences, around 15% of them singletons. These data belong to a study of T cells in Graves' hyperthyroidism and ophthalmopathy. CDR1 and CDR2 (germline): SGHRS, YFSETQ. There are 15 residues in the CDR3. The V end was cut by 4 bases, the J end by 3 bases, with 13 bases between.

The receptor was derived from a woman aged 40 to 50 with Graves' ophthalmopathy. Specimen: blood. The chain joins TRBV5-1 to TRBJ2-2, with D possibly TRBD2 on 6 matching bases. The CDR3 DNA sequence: TGCGCCAGCAGCCCTGGAGGAGGGCACACCGGGGAGCTGTTTTTT. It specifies CASSPGGGHTGELFF.